This TCR beta chain was sequenced during a study of blood T cell repertoires in COVID-19. CDR1 and CDR2 from the germline V gene are SGHTS and YDEGEE. The CDR3 totals 15 residues. Trimming removed 7 bases from V and 5 bases from J; junction bases left unmatched: 4. In the study's own analysis: Amplifying reference gene primers gave estimates of nucleated cell counts. Produced via immunoSEQ multiplex PCR; TCRdb's table is partial and in-frame only. V, J and clone size are taken as reported in that table, and D and trimming were inferred from the DNA itself. The sample yields about 100,000 clones, roughly 90% seen once.

The rearrangement uses TRBV5-8 and TRBJ2-4, with 15 bases that match TRBD2. The TCR comes from a man in his fifties with active COVID-19. The sample was peripheral blood. CDR3 loop: CASGLAGGRENIQYF. CDR3 DNA: TGTGCCAGCGGACTAGCGGGAGGGCGCGAAAACATTCAGTACTTC. The variable domain in full, with the rest retrieved from reference TRBV5-8 and TRBJ2-4, is EAGVTQSPTHLIKTRGQQATLRCSPISGHTSVYWYQQALGLGLQFLLWYDEGEERNRGNFPPRFSGRQFPNYSSELNVNALELEDSALYLCASGLAGGRENIQYFGAGTRLSVL.